This T cell receptor (beta chain) was sequenced in a study of shared T cell receptors in the human thymus. V shed 4 bases and J 3 bases; nucleotides not matched to a gene: 5. The CDR3 totals 16 residues. Germline V gene sequence: CDR1 MNHNY, CDR2 SVGAGI (reference sequence). Profiled with immunoSEQ multiplex PCR; TCRdb holds only in-frame clones, not every one. The sample lists 500,000 to 850,000 clones, 80% to 90% occurring once. These records were also assigned to another study, of human thymus T cells. This second study notes: Thymus tissue was removed during corrective cardiac surgery. Unrelated people showed highly overlapping thymic repertoires, related research reported.

The V and J genes are TRBV6-6 and TRBJ1-6; 8 nucleotides align to TRBD1. This receptor was obtained from a boy under two years old with a congenital heart defect. Sequenced: thymocytes. CDR3 loop: CASSSDTGGYNSPLHF. As DNA, the CDR3 is TGTGCCAGCAGTTCCGATACAGGGGGCTATAATTCACCCCTCCACTTT.